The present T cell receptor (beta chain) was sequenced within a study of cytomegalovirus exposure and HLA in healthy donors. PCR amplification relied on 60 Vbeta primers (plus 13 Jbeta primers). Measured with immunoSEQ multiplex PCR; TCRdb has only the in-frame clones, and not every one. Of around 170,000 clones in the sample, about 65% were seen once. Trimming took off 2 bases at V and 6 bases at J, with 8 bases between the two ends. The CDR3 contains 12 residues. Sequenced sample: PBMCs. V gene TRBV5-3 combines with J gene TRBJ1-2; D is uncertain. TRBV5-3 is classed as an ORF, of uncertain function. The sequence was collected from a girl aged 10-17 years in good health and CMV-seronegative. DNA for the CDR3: TGTGCCAGAAGCTTCCCCGGGAATGGCTACACCTTC. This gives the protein CARSFPGNGYTF.